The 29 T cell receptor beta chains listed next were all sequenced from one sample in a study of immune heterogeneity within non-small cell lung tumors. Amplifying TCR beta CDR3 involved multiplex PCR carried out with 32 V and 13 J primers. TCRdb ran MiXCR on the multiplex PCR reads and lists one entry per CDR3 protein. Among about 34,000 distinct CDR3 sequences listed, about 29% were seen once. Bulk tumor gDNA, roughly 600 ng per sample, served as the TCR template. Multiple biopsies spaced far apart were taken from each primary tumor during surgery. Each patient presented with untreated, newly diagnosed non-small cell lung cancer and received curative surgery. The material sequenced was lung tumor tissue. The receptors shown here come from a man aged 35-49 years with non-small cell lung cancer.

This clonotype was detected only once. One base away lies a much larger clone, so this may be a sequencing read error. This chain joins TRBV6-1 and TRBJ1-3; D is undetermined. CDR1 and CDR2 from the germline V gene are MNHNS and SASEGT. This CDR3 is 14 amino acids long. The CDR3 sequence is CSSSDYSSGNTIYF. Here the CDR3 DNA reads TGTTCCAGCAGTGATTACAGCTCTGGAAACACCATATATTTT.

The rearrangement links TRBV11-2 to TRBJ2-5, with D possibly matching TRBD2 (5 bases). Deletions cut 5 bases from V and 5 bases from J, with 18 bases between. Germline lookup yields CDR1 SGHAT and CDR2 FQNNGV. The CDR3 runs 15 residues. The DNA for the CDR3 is TGTGCCAGCAGCCCAATATGGGCTGGGAGCGAGACCCAGTACTTC. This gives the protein CASSPIWAGSETQYF. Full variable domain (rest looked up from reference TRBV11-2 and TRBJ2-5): EAGVAQSPRYKIIEKRQSVAFWCNPISGHATLYWYQQILGQGPKLLIQFQNNGVVDDSQLPKDRFSAERLKGVDSTLKIQPAKLEDSAVYLCASSPIWAGSETQYFGPGTRLLVL.

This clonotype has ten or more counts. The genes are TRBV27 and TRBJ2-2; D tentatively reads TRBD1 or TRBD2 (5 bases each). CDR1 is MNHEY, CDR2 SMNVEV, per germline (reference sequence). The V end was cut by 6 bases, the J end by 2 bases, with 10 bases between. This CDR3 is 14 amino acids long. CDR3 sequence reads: CASRSGTNTGELFF. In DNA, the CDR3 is TGTGCCAGCAGATCAGGGACCAACACCGGGGAGCTGTTTTTT.

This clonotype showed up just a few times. The CDR3 DNA is TGCAGTGCTAGACGGTGGGGACAGGAAGACACAGATACGCAGTATTTT. Protein sequence: CSARRWGQEDTDTQYF. This chain connects TRBV20-1 to TRBJ2-3, with TRBD1 matching 8 bases. Looked up from germline, CDR1 is DFQATT and CDR2 is SNEGSKA (reference sequence). The ends lost 2 bases at V and 2 bases at J; junction bases unmatched: 9. CDR3 size: 16 residues.

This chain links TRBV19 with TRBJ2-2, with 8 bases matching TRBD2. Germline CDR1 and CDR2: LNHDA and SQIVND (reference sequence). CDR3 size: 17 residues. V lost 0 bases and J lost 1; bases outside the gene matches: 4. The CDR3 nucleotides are TGTGCCAGTAGTATAGATCCCGGGAGGGTGAACACCGGGGAGCTGTTTTTT. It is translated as CASSIDPGRVNTGELFF.

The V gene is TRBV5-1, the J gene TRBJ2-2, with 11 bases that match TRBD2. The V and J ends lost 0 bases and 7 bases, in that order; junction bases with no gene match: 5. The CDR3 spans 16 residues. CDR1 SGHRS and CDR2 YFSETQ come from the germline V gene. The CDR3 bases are TGCGCCAGCAGCTTGGAACTAGCGGGAGTAGTCGGGGAGCTGTTTTTT. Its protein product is CASSLELAGVVGELFF.

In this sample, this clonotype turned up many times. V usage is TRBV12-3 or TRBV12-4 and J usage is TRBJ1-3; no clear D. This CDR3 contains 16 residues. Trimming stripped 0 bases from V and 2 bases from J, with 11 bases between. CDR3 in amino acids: CASSLALLVTGNTIYF. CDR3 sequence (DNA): TGTGCCAGCAGTTTAGCGCTTCTGGTTACTGGAAACACCATATATTTT.

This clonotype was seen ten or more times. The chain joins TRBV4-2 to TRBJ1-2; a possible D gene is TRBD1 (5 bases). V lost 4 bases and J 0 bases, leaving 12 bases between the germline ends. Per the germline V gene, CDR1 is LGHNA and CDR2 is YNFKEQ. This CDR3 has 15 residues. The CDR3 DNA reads TGTGCCAGCAGCCTCCGGGACGGAGCTAACTATGGCTACACCTTC. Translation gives CASSLRDGANYGYTF.

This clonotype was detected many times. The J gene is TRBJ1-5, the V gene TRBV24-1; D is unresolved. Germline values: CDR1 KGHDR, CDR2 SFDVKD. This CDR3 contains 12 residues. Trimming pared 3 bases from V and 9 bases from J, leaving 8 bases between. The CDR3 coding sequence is TGTGCCACCAGTGATGGGCCTTGGCCCCAGCATTTT. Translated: CATSDGPWPQHF.

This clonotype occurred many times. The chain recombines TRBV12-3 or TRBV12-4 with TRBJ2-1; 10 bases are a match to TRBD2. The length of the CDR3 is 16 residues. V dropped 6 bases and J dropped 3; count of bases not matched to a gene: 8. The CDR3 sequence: CASRPSGTSVYNEQFF. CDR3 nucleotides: TGTGCCAGCAGGCCGTCCGGGACTAGCGTCTACAATGAGCAGTTCTTC.

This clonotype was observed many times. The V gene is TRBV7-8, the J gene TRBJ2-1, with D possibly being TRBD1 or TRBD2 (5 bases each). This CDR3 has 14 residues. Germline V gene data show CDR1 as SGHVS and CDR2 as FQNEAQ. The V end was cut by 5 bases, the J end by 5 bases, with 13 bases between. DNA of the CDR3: TGTGCCAGCAGCCTAGGGGACGCCAACAATGAGCAGTTCTTC. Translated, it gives CASSLGDANNEQFF.

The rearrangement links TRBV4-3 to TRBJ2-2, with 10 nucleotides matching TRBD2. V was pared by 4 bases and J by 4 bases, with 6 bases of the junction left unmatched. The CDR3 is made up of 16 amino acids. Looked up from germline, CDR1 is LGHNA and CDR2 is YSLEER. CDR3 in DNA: TGCGCCAGCAGCCGTGGGTCTAGCGGGGGCACCGGGGAGCTGTTTTTT. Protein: CASSRGSSGGTGELFF.

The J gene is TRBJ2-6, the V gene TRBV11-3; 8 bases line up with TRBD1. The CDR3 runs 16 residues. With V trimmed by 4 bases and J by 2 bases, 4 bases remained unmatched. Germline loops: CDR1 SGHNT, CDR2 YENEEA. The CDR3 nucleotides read TGTGCCAGCAGCTCCCCAGGGGGCACTGGGGCCAACGTCCTGACTTTC. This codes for CASSSPGGTGANVLTF.

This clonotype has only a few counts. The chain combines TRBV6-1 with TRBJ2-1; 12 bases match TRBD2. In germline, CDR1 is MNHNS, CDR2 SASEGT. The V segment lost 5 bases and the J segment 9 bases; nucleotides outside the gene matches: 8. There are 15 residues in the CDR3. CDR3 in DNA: TGTGCCAGCAGTCTCCGGACTAGCGGGATGGGTGAGCAGTTCTTC. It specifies CASSLRTSGMGEQFF.

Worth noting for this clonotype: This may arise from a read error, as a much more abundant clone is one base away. The CDR3 coding sequence is TGTGCCAGCAGCGCTGGGGGCGATAATTCACACCTCCACTTT. Protein: CASSAGGDNSHLHF. The chain joins TRBV9 to TRBJ1-6, with D tentatively TRBD1 (6 bases). Germline values: CDR1 SGDLS, CDR2 YYNGEE. The CDR3 consists of 14 residues.

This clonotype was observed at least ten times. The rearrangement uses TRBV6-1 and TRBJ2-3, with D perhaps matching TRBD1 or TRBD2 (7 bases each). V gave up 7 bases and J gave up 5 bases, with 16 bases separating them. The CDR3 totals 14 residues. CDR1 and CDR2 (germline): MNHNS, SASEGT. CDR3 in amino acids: CASTQGGNEDTQYF. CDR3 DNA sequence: TGTGCCAGCACCCAGGGGGGGAACGAAGATACGCAGTATTTT.

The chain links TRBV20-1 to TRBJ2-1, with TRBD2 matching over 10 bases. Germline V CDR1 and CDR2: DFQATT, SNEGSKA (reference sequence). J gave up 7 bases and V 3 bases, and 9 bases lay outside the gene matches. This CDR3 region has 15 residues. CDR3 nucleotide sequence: TGCAGTGCTAGGAGTGTGGTAGCGGGGGGTAATGAGCAGTTCTTC. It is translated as CSARSVVAGGNEQFF.

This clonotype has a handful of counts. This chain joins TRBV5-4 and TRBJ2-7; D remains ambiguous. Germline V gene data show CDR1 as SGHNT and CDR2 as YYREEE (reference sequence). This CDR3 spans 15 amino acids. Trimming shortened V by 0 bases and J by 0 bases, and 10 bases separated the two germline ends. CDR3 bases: TGTGCCAGCAGCTTGGGGGGAAAGAGCTCCTACGAGCAGTACTTC. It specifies CASSLGGKSSYEQYF.

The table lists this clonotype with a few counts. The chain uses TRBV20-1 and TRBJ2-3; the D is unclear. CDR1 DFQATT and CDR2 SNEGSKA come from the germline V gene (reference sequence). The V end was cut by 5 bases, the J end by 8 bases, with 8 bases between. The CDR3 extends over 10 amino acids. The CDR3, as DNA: TGCAGTGCTGTCATCGGTACGCAGTATTTT. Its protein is CSAVIGTQYF.

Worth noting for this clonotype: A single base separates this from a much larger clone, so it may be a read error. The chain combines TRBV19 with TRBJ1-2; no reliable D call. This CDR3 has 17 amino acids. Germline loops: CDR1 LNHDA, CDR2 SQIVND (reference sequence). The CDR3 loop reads CASSIIRRAGWNYGYAF. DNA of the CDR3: TGTGCCAGTAGTATAATACGGCGGGCGGGATGGAACTATGGCTACGCCTTC.

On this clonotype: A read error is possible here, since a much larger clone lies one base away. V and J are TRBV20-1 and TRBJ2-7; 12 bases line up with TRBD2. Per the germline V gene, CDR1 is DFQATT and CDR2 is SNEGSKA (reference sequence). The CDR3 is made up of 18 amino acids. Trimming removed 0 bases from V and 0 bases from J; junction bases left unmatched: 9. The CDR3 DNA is TGCAGTGCTAGAGATGCGCTAGCGGGAGGGTTTCGCTCCTACGAGCAGTACTTC. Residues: CSARDALAGGFRSYEQYF.

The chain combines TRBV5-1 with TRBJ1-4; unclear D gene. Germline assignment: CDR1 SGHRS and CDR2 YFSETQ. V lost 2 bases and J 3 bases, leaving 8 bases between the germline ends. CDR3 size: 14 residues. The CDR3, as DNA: TGCGCCAGCAGCTTAAAACGAGCTAATGAAAAACTGTTTTTT. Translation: CASSLKRANEKLFF.

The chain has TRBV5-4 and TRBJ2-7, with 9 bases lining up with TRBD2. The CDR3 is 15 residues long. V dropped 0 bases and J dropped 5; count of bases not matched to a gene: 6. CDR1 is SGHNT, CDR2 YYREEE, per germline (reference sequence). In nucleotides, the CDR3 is TGTGCCAGCAGCTTGGGTGCGGGAGGGTACGACGAGCAGTACTTC. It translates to CASSLGAGGYDEQYF.

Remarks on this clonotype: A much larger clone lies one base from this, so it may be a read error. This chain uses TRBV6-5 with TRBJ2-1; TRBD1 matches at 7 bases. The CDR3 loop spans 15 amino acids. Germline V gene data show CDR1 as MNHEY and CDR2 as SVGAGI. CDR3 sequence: CDSSYLGQTTHEQFF. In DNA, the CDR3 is TGTGACAGCAGTTACCTGGGACAGACTACCCATGAGCAGTTCTTC.

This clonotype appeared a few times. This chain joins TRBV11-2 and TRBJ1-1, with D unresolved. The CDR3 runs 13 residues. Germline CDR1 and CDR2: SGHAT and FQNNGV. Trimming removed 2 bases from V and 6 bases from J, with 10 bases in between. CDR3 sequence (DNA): TGTGCCAGCAGCTTACAGACTCTTGCTGAAGCTTTCTTT. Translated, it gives CASSLQTLAEAFF.

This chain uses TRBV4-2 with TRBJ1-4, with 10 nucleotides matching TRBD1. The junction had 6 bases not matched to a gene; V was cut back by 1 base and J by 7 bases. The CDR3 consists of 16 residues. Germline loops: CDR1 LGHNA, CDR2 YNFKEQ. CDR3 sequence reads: CASSQGQGATGEKLFF. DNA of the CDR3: TGTGCCAGCAGCCAAGGACAGGGGGCTACCGGTGAAAAACTGTTTTTT.

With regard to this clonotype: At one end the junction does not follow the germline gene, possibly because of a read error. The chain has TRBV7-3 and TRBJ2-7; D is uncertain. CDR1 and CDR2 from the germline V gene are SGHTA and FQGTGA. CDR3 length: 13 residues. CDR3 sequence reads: CATSLTGSYEQYF. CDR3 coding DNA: TGTGCCACCAGCTTAACCGGGTCCTACGAGCAGTACTTC.

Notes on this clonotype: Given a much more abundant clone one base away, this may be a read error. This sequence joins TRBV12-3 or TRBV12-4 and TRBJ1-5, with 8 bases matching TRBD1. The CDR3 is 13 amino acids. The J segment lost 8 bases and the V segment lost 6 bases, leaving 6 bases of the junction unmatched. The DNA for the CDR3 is TGTGCCAGCAGGGACAGGGACGGGGAGCCCCAGCATTTT. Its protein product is CASRDRDGEPQHF.

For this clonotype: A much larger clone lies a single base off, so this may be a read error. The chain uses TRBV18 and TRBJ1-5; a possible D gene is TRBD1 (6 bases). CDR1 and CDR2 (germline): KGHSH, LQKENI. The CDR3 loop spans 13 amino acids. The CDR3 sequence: CASSAGGNRPQHF. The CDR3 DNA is TGTGCCAGCTCAGCCGGGGGCAATCGGCCCCAGCATTTT.